Sequencing of this TCR beta chain was carried out in a study of T-cell reconstitution after alpha-beta-depleted transplantation in children. Unique molecular identifiers were used to barcode this TCRbeta library. TCRdb re-derived calls from the PCR reads in MiXCR, one entry per CDR3 protein. The table includes around 370,000 distinct CDR3 sequences, 15% to 20% detected once. Study-level results: T-cell counts and diversity were attributed mostly to newly produced T cells one year after transplant. The study reportedly traced alpha-beta T cells about two months after transplant to several hundred expanded graft clones. From surviving recipient T cells and thymic progenitors came the high day-60 TCRbeta diversity observed in some patients.

Note on this clonotype: What it recognizes is unknown.

CDR1 and CDR2 (germline): SGHVS, FNYEAQ. Trimming took 5 bases from V and 3 from J, leaving 16 bases between them. The CDR3 runs 15 residues. This specimen consisted of PBMCs, mostly from graft donor cells, obtained 360 days after TCRalphabeta/CD19-depleted stem cell transplant. The rearrangement links TRBV7-6 to TRBJ1-1, with D possibly TRBD1 on 5 matching bases. This receptor was obtained from a male patient under 10 years old who had a stem cell transplant for acute lymphoblastic leukemia, so the T cells may come from the graft donor. CDR3 loop: CASSRPTVGDTEAFF. The DNA of the CDR3 is TGTGCCAGCAGCCGACCGACAGTCGGGGACACTGAAGCTTTCTTT.